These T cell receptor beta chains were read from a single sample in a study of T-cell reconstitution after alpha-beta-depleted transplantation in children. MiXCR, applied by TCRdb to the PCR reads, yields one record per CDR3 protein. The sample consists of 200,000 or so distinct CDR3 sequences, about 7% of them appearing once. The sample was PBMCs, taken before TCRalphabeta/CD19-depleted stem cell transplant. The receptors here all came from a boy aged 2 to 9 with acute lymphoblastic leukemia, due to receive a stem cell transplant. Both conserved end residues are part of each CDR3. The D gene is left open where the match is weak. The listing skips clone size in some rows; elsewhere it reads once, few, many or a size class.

CDR3 protein: CASTRGGHYEQYF
CDR3 DNA: TGTGCCAGCACGAGGGGGGGCCACTACGAGCAGTACTTC
clone size: few
V gene: TRBV27
J gene: TRBJ2-7
D gene: -

CDR3 protein: CASTMGATSTDTQYF
CDR3 DNA: TGTGCCAGCACGATGGGGGCCACCTCTACAGATACGCAGTATTTT
clone size: many
V gene: TRBV28
J gene: TRBJ2-3
D gene: -

CDR3 protein: CASRPDRGSTEAFF
CDR3 DNA: TGTGCCAGCAGACCCGACAGGGGATCCACTGAAGCTTTCTTT
clone size: many
V gene: TRBV12-3/TRBV12-4
J gene: TRBJ1-1
D gene: TRBD1

CDR3 protein: CASSLLAGGPSSYNEQFF
CDR3 DNA: TGTGCCAGCAGCCTCCTAGCGGGGGGCCCTAGCTCCTACAATGAGCAGTTCTTC
clone size: -
V gene: TRBV28
J gene: TRBJ2-1
D gene: TRBD2

CDR3 protein: CASGQGMNSPLHF
CDR3 DNA: TGCGCCAGCGGACAGGGAATGAATTCACCCCTCCACTTT
clone size: many
V gene: TRBV5-1
J gene: TRBJ1-6
D gene: TRBD1

CDR3 protein: CASSLSNRLYEQYF
CDR3 DNA: TGTGCCAGCTCACTCTCGAACAGACTGTACGAGCAGTACTTC
clone size: few
V gene: TRBV18
J gene: TRBJ2-7
D gene: -

CDR3 protein: CASSLQLAQDNEQFF
CDR3 DNA: TGTGCCAGCAGCTTACAACTAGCGCAAGACAATGAGCAGTTCTTC
clone size: many
V gene: TRBV7-9
J gene: TRBJ2-1
D gene: TRBD2

CDR3 protein: CSARAADRVGYEQYF
CDR3 DNA: TGCAGTGCTAGAGCGGCGGACAGGGTCGGTTACGAGCAGTACTTC
clone size: many
V gene: TRBV20-1
J gene: TRBJ2-7
D gene: TRBD1

CDR3 protein: CASSFRGDETQYF
CDR3 DNA: TGTGCCAGCAGTTTTCGGGGGGACGAGACCCAGTACTTC
clone size: many
V gene: TRBV12-3/TRBV12-4
J gene: TRBJ2-5
D gene: TRBD2

CDR3 protein: CSASDAGGANEKLFF
CDR3 DNA: TGCAGTGCCTCGGACGCCGGAGGAGCTAATGAAAAACTGTTTTTT
clone size: -
V gene: TRBV20-1
J gene: TRBJ1-4
D gene: -

CDR3 protein: CSAPNRGETQYF
CDR3 DNA: TGCAGTGCCCCGAACCGGGGAGAGACCCAGTACTTC
clone size: many
V gene: TRBV20-1
J gene: TRBJ2-5
D gene: -

CDR3 protein: CASSLVSHEQFF
CDR3 DNA: TGTGCCAGCAGCTTAGTATCCCATGAGCAGTTCTTC
clone size: -
V gene: TRBV11-2
J gene: TRBJ2-1
D gene: -

CDR3 protein: CASSLAETNQPQHF
CDR3 DNA: TGTGCCAGCAGCTTAGCTGAAACTAATCAGCCCCAGCATTTT
clone size: few
V gene: TRBV7-2
J gene: TRBJ1-5
D gene: -

CDR3 protein: CASSRSLSTDTQYF
CDR3 DNA: TGTGCCAGCAGTAGATCCCTCTCCACAGATACGCAGTATTTT
clone size: few
V gene: TRBV25-1
J gene: TRBJ2-3
D gene: -

CDR3 protein: CTARGPGTPNTEAFF
CDR3 DNA: TGCACTGCTAGAGGTCCCGGGACACCGAACACTGAAGCTTTCTTT
clone size: -
V gene: TRBV20-1
J gene: TRBJ1-1
D gene: -

CDR3 protein: CASSVSFGSSGELFF
CDR3 DNA: TGTGCCAGCAGCGTTTCGTTCGGGAGTTCCGGGGAGCTGTTTTTT
clone size: many
V gene: TRBV9
J gene: TRBJ2-2
D gene: -

CDR3 protein: CASSFRGNSPLHF
CDR3 DNA: TGTGCCAGCAGTTTCCGGGGAAATTCACCCCTCCACTTT
clone size: many
V gene: TRBV28
J gene: TRBJ1-6
D gene: -

CDR3 protein: CASSRDRAAGELFF
CDR3 DNA: TGCGCCAGCAGTCGGGACAGGGCGGCCGGGGAGCTGTTTTTT
clone size: many
V gene: TRBV4-3
J gene: TRBJ2-2
D gene: TRBD1

CDR3 protein: CASSQDGGRDTQYF
CDR3 DNA: TGTGCCAGCAGCCAAGATGGGGGTCGTGATACGCAGTATTTT
clone size: -
V gene: TRBV7-2
J gene: TRBJ2-3
D gene: -

CDR3 protein: CASSQEVRGEQFF
CDR3 DNA: TGCGCCAGCAGCCAAGAGGTTCGTGGCGAGCAGTTCTTC
clone size: many
V gene: TRBV4-3
J gene: TRBJ2-1
D gene: -

CDR3 protein: CASSLTSGRAETQYF
CDR3 DNA: TGTGCCAGCAGCCTCACCAGCGGGAGGGCGGAGACCCAGTACTTC
clone size: few
V gene: TRBV7-7
J gene: TRBJ2-5
D gene: TRBD2

CDR3 protein: CASSLPTSFYEQYF
CDR3 DNA: TGTGCCAGCAGTTTGCCCACTAGTTTCTACGAGCAGTACTTC
clone size: many
V gene: TRBV28
J gene: TRBJ2-7
D gene: -

CDR3 protein: CASSLGTRVGETQYF
CDR3 DNA: TGTGCCAGCAGCTTAGGAACCCGGGTAGGGGAGACCCAGTACTTC
clone size: many
V gene: TRBV7-2
J gene: TRBJ2-5
D gene: -

CDR3 protein: CASSPEQGAERQPQHF
CDR3 DNA: TGTGCCAGCAGTCCCGAACAGGGGGCCGAGCGACAGCCCCAGCATTTT
clone size: many
V gene: TRBV28
J gene: TRBJ1-5
D gene: TRBD1

CDR3 protein: CSARDPTGRGHTGELFF
CDR3 DNA: TGCAGTGCTAGAGATCCCACCGGCAGGGGCCACACCGGGGAGCTGTTTTTT
clone size: many
V gene: TRBV20-1
J gene: TRBJ2-2
D gene: -

CDR3 protein: CASSPTPTGNTEAFF
CDR3 DNA: TGTGCCAGCAGCCCAACGCCGACAGGGAACACTGAAGCTTTCTTT
clone size: -
V gene: TRBV7-2
J gene: TRBJ1-1
D gene: -

CDR3 protein: CSASNSPYEQYF
CDR3 DNA: TGCAGTGCTAGCAACAGCCCCTACGAGCAGTACTTC
clone size: many
V gene: TRBV20-1
J gene: TRBJ2-7
D gene: -